The 10 T cell receptor beta chains below all came from one sample that was sequenced in a study of response to subunit inactivated influenza vaccine. TCRdb fed the RT-PCR reads into MiXCR, producing one record per CDR3 protein. The table has some 850,000 distinct CDR3 sequences, approximately 18% seen once. Source: PBMCs from blood, taken 4 to 6 days after vaccination. The receptor source for this set is a man aged 50 to 59 who received an inactivated influenza vaccine.

The chain is built from TRBV12-3 or TRBV12-4 and TRBJ1-4, with TRBD1 matching 9 bases. This CDR3 contains 13 residues. Losses at the gene ends were 8 bases for V and 5 bases for J; bases not matched to a gene: 3. CDR3 protein: CASRGQGNEKLFF. The DNA for the CDR3 is TGTGCCAGCCGGGGACAGGGAAATGAAAAACTGTTTTTT.

Only a few counts were recorded for this clonotype. This rearrangement joins TRBV11-2 to TRBJ2-7; TRBD1 might be the D (6 bases). The V gene's germline CDR1 is SGHAT and CDR2 FQNNGV. The CDR3 is 12 amino acids. V lost 5 bases, J lost 6 bases, and 11 bases lay in between. CDR3 coding DNA: TGTGCCAGCAGCCGGACAGTCTTCGAGCAGTACTTC. This gives the protein CASSRTVFEQYF. Filled out from reference TRBV11-2 and TRBJ2-7, the complete variable domain reads EAGVAQSPRYKIIEKRQSVAFWCNPISGHATLYWYQQILGQGPKLLIQFQNNGVVDDSQLPKDRFSAERLKGVDSTLKIQPAKLEDSAVYLCASSRTVFEQYFGPGTRLTVT.

The chain employs TRBV5-6 and TRBJ2-1; D unclear. Germline-derived CDR1 and CDR2 are SGHDT and YYEEEE. The V end was cut by 4 bases, the J end by 3 bases, with 14 bases between. This CDR3 contains 15 residues. Here the CDR3 reads CASSLDGRYYNEQFF. In DNA, the CDR3 is TGTGCCAGCAGCCTCGACGGCCGATACTACAATGAGCAGTTCTTC.

This clonotype was picked up many times. CDR3 amino acids: CASRQGGRGSYNEQFF. The CDR3 nucleotides read TGCGCCAGCAGACAGGGTGGACGGGGCTCCTACAATGAGCAGTTCTTC. This chain joins TRBV5-1 and TRBJ2-1; D is perhaps TRBD1 (6 bases). V lost 5 bases, J lost 0 bases, and 15 bases lay in between. Germline loops: CDR1 SGHRS, CDR2 YFSETQ. The CDR3 runs to 16 residues.

The V call is TRBV20-1, the J call TRBJ2-7; 8 nucleotides line up with TRBD1. Looked up from germline, CDR1 is DFQATT and CDR2 is SNEGSKA (reference sequence). CDR3 length: 14 residues. J lost 1 base, V lost 2 bases, and 4 bases had no gene match. CDR3 in amino acids: CSARRDRRSYEQYF. DNA for the CDR3: TGCAGTGCTAGACGGGACAGGCGTTCCTACGAGCAGTACTTC.

The gene calls are TRBV7-9 and TRBJ1-4; unclear D gene. The germline V and J ends were trimmed by 4 bases and 8 bases, with 17 bases remaining between them. This CDR3 contains 15 residues. Germline values: CDR1 SEHNR, CDR2 FQNEAQ (reference sequence). In DNA, the CDR3 is TGTGCCAGCAGCTATAGCACAGTGGCGGGCGAAAAACTGTTTTTT. It encodes CASSYSTVAGEKLFF.

With respect to this clonotype: One end of the junction fails to match germline, which may point to a read error. The chain joins TRBV20-1 to TRBJ2-7, with D perhaps assigned TRBD1 or TRBD2 (5 bases each). This CDR3 is built from 14 residues. CDR1 is DFQATT, CDR2 SNEGSKA, per germline (reference sequence). The CDR3 spells CSARPGTKRGEHYF. In DNA, the CDR3 is TGCAGTGCTCGCCCAGGTACGAAACGAGGGGAGCACTACTTC.

This clonotype was seen a few times. Here the CDR3 reads CASSRTMGETQYF. The CDR3 DNA follows: TGCGCCAGCAGCCGGACCATGGGAGAGACCCAGTACTTC. The chain uses TRBV5-1 and TRBJ2-5; D gene unclear. V lost 4 bases, J lost 4 bases, and 11 bases lay in between. The germline V gene encodes CDR1 SGHRS and CDR2 YFSETQ. This CDR3 region has 13 residues.

This clonotype was seen many times. The gene calls are TRBV5-1 and TRBJ2-2; D unresolved. From germline, CDR1 is SGHRS and CDR2 YFSETQ. The CDR3 spans 14 residues. V was cut by 5 bases and J by 1 base, with 9 bases left in between. CDR3 sequence: CASRAGENTGELFF. In nucleotides, the CDR3 is TGCGCCAGCAGGGCCGGCGAGAACACCGGGGAGCTGTTTTTT. Variable domain in full (rest from reference TRBV5-1 and TRBJ2-2): KAGVTQTPRYLIKTRGQQVTLSCSPISGHRSVSWYQQTPGQGLQFLFEYFSETQRNKGNFPGRFSGRQFSNSRSEMNVSTLELGDSALYLCASRAGENTGELFFGEGSRLTVL.

This clonotype was detected a few times. CDR3 residues: CSARDYLGADLPYEQYF. DNA for the CDR3: TGCAGTGCTAGAGATTATTTAGGGGCAGACCTACCCTACGAGCAGTACTTC. The chain joins TRBV20-1 to TRBJ2-7, with a possible D match to TRBD1 (5 bases). The germline V and J ends were trimmed by 0 bases and 2 bases, with 20 bases remaining between them. The V gene's germline CDR1 is DFQATT and CDR2 SNEGSKA (reference sequence). CDR3 length: 17 residues.